This T cell receptor beta chain derives from a study of regulatory T cells. All CD3G-deficient patients showed autoimmunity, more severe in two. Patients aged 2 to 39 years had fewer naive T cells. The CDR3 is 14 residues long. The germline gives CDR1 LNHDA, CDR2 SQIVND (reference sequence). Trimming stripped 3 bases from V and 0 bases from J, with 6 bases between. Comment on this clone: Its antigen remains unidentified. Additional DNA sequences in this sample encode the identical CDR3.

Primers: 52 TRBV forward and 13 TRBJ reverse. The assay was immunoSEQ multiplex PCR, and TCRdb's table has in-frame clones only and misses some. Of about 9,500 clones listed, over 75% were seen once; the top ten hold 10% to 13%. Study results and limitations: Skewed V and J usage and few unique V-J pairs marked patient repertoires, most in Tregs. Patient CD8+ T cells trended nonsignificantly toward lower Shannon entropy than control CD8+ cells.

The chain carries TRBV19 and TRBJ2-1, with a tentative D call TRBD2 (5 bases). Sequenced input: CD8+ T cells sorted from blood. This TCR was sampled from a person aged 18 to 35 with CD3G deficiency. CDR3: CASSMGSSYNEQFF. CDR3 DNA sequence: TGTGCCAGTAGTATGGGGAGCTCCTACAATGAGCAGTTCTTC.